The 8 T cell receptor beta chains presented below share a single source sample, sequenced in a study of OX40 agonist ivuxolimab in advanced cancers. TCRdb keeps only in-frame clones here, not all; method: immunoSEQ multiplex PCR. The repertoire consists of under 65,000 clones, with about nine tenths occurring once and the leading ten covering over 9.5%. Sequences were derived from CD4+ or CD8+ T cells sorted from blood, sampled in a trial of the OX40 agonist ivuxolimab. The receptors were gathered from an adult with an advanced solid tumor such as melanoma, head and neck, liver or kidney cancer.

J is TRBJ2-5 and V is TRBV6-5; 9 bases are shared with TRBD1. With 7 bases clipped from V and 5 bases from J, the junction kept 11 bases outside the gene matches. This CDR3 contains 15 residues. Germline V gives CDR1 MNHEY, CDR2 SVGAGI. The DNA of the CDR3 is TGTGCCAGCATCTCCCTCAAGGGGACAGGGGAGACCCAGTACTTC. Its protein is CASISLKGTGETQYF.

The chain uses TRBV15 and TRBJ1-5; D unclear. The CDR3 runs to 12 residues. V gave up 8 bases and J gave up 6 bases, with 11 bases separating them. Germline V gene data show CDR1 as LNHNV and CDR2 as YYDKDF (reference sequence). This CDR3 reads CATHDRGQPQHF. The DNA of the CDR3 is TGTGCCACCCACGACCGAGGTCAGCCCCAGCATTTT.

The chain carries TRBV5-1 and TRBJ2-6, with D possibly matching TRBD2 (5 bases). The CDR3 is made up of 17 amino acids. The V and J ends lost 0 bases and 6 bases respectively, with 16 bases between them. CDR1 is SGHRS, CDR2 YFSETQ, per germline. The CDR3 loop is CASSLGGSLIPANVLTF. The CDR3 nucleotides are TGCGCCAGCAGCTTGGGTGGGAGTCTGATCCCGGCCAACGTCCTGACTTTC.

This chain connects TRBV9 to TRBJ1-1; D is undetermined. The germline V gene has CDR1 SGDLS and CDR2 YYNGEE. The CDR3 is 15 amino acids. Trimming cost V 4 bases and J 0 bases, with 13 bases left between them. CDR3 sequence (DNA): TGTGCCAGCAGCTCCCGGACCGCTATGAACACTGAAGCTTTCTTT. The encoded protein is CASSSRTAMNTEAFF.

The CDR3 sequence: CASSLRRDRPYEQYF. The CDR3 DNA reads as TGTGCCAGCAGTCTCCGGAGGGACAGACCCTACGAGCAGTACTTC. The chain employs TRBV6-1 and TRBJ2-7; tentative D call: TRBD1 (7 bases). Germline lookup yields CDR1 MNHNS and CDR2 SASEGT. V lost 5 bases and J 2 bases, leaving 16 bases between the germline ends. This CDR3 is built from 15 residues.

This chain links TRBV28 with TRBJ1-1, with 8 bases matching TRBD1. This CDR3 contains 15 residues. The ends lost 3 bases at V and 1 base at J; junction bases unmatched: 4. Germline V gene lookup returns CDR1 MDHEN and CDR2 SYDVKM. In DNA, the CDR3 is TGTGCCAGCAGTTTTCTCGACAGGGGGAACACTGAAGCTTTCTTT. Protein: CASSFLDRGNTEAFF.

This chain links TRBV5-1 with TRBJ2-5, with D perhaps TRBD2 (5 bases). This CDR3 region has 14 residues. V was clipped by 4 bases and J by 5 bases, with 15 bases between them. Germline V gene sequence: CDR1 SGHRS, CDR2 YFSETQ. CDR3 sequence reads: CASSRTMGGETQYF. The CDR3, as DNA: TGCGCCAGCAGCAGGACCATGGGCGGGGAGACCCAGTACTTC.

J is TRBJ2-3 and V is TRBV4-2; the D is unclear. The CDR3 covers 15 residues. V lost 0 bases and J 4 bases, leaving 11 bases between the germline ends. Germline V CDR1 and CDR2: LGHNA, YNFKEQ. The CDR3 coding sequence is TGTGCCAGCAGCCAAGATAGAGGCCGCCCAGATACGCAGTATTTT. Its protein product is CASSQDRGRPDTQYF.